The sample holds many counts of the clone carrying this T cell receptor (beta chain). What it recognizes is unknown. A second PCR of roughly 7 to 11 cycles used a sample-barcoded 5' primer and a J-beta primer mix. Template switching added a 12-random-nucleotide identifier to every cDNA molecule. In TCRdb, the 5' RACE reads were re-called with MiXCR into one record per CDR3 protein. The sample lists fewer than 700,000 distinct CDR3 sequences, 47% occurring once. This record belongs to a study of blood T cells in healthy people across ages. Regarding the study as a whole: The unknown donor CMV status may have confounded expanded clonotype changes. The authors considered diversity estimates from one million T cells to be underestimates. PBMCs left unsorted prevented a conclusive naive versus antigen-experienced comparison.

There are 15 residues in the CDR3. Looked up from germline, CDR1 is ENHRY and CDR2 is SYGVKD. The V end lost 0 bases, the J end lost 1 base, and 9 bases lay between the germline ends. The rearrangement joins TRBV10-3 to TRBJ2-5, with D tentatively TRBD2 (5 bases). The clonotype was recovered from a man older than 75 in good health. Sequenced sample: blood. The CDR3 DNA follows: TGTGCCATCAGTGAGTCTGGCGGGCCCCAAGAGACCCAGTACTTC. Its translation: CAISESGGPQETQYF.